The 3 T cell receptor beta chains presented below share a single source sample, sequenced in a study of cytomegalovirus exposure and HLA in healthy donors (TCRdb year 2017). Receptor amplification or capture employed the immunoSEQ multiplex PCR assay. For the multiplex PCR, a mixture combining 60 forward primers for TCR Vbeta segments and 13 reverse primers for TCR Jbeta segments was used. TCRdb re-hosts the immuneACCESS table, in-frame sequences only. Its copies lack some clones; in the studies checked, an unresolved V gene accounts for under half of them, and the cause for the rest is not known. This sample lists roughly 130,000 clones; 80% to 90% were detected once. The top ten clones comprise roughly 12% of the sample. Sequenced sample: PBMCs. The origin of the receptors is a male donor in good health and CMV-seropositive.

V is TRBV28 and J is TRBJ2-5; possible D gene TRBD1, 6 bases. Germline-derived CDR1 and CDR2 are MDHEN and SYDVKM. The CDR3 covers 16 residues. Trimming stripped 5 bases from V and 1 base from J, with 17 bases between. The CDR3 region has the DNA TGTGCCAGCAGTCAAGACCAGGAAGGGGGCCAAGAGACCCAGTACTTC. Protein sequence: CASSQDQEGGQETQYF.

This chain joins TRBV29-1 and TRBJ1-4, with no clear D. CDR1 is SQVTM and CDR2 is ANQGSEA in the germline V gene. The length of the CDR3 is 13 residues. Trimming left V 4 bases short and J 7 bases short, with 13 bases between. The CDR3 spells CSVGLSGSEKLFF. CDR3 sequence (DNA): TGCAGCGTTGGACTTTCGGGGAGTGAAAAACTGTTTTTT. The whole variable domain, remainder taken from reference TRBV29-1 and TRBJ1-4, is SAVISQKPSRDICQRGTSLTIQCQVDSQVTMMFWYRQQPGQSLTLIATANQGSEATYESGFVIDKFPISRPNLTFSTLTVSNMSPEDSSIYLCSVGLSGSEKLFFGSGTQLSVL.

The V gene is TRBV30, the J gene TRBJ1-3; TRBD1 might be the D (6 bases). This CDR3 comprises 14 residues. Germline V gene data show CDR1 as GTSNPN and CDR2 as SVGIG (reference sequence). V lost 2 bases and J 2 bases, leaving 10 bases between the germline ends. This chain's CDR3 is CAWSTGSAGNTIYF. CDR3 DNA: TGTGCCTGGAGTACAGGGTCGGCTGGAAACACCATATATTTT.